This TCR beta chain was captured by sequencing in a study of T cell responses to AZD1222 COVID-19 vaccine. Study-wide points: Spike-specific TCR repertoires showed rising breadth and depth after two AZD1222 doses. Of spike-specific TCRs, nearly half reportedly target regions left unmutated in variants.

Sequenced by immunoSEQ multiplex PCR; TCRdb stores in-frame clones only, minus some. The sample includes roughly 130,000 clones, 80% to 90% of them seen just once. Details on this clone: The antigen remains undetermined.

The sample was peripheral blood, taken on day 0 of AZD1222 vaccination. This sequence originates from an adult in good health.

The CDR3 nucleotides are TGTGCCAGTAAGGGGTCGGGGGGAGAAAAACTGTTTTTT. Translated, it gives CASKGSGGEKLFF. The chain recombines TRBV19 with TRBJ1-4; perhaps TRBD1 as D (5 bases). The germline V gene has CDR1 LNHDA and CDR2 SQIVND (reference sequence). The CDR3 consists of 13 residues. V lost 7 bases, J lost 8 bases, and 14 bases lay in between.